A single sample gave rise to the 28 T cell receptor beta chains below, sequenced in a study of post-analysis software for immune sequencing data. Unique molecular identifiers featured in each of the TCR beta cDNA libraries. TCRdb processed the PCR reads anew with MiXCR; each CDR3 protein has one entry. Among fewer than 550,000 distinct CDR3 sequences listed, approximately 34% were seen once. Whole-study results and caveats: The study found TRBV5-6, TRBV5-1 and TRBV20-1 among about five TRBV segments more frequent in patients than controls.

These TCRs' antigens remain unknown. The sequenced sample consisted of blood. These receptors were taken from a girl aged 2-17 years with multiple sclerosis.

This clonotype was seen only a few times. This rearrangement joins TRBV6-5 to TRBJ1-6; 9 bases fit TRBD1. V lost 6 bases, J lost 10 bases, and 7 bases stayed unmatched. The V gene's germline CDR1 is MNHEY and CDR2 SVGAGI. The CDR3 totals 14 residues. For the CDR3, the DNA is TGTGCCAGCAGGGGTACAGGGGGCTTCTCACCCCTCCACTTT. It translates to CASRGTGGFSPLHF.

This chain uses TRBV7-2 with TRBJ2-7, with 8 positions matching TRBD2. After removal of 5 bases from V and 0 bases from J, the junction contained 6 bases not matched to a gene. The germline gives CDR1 SGHTA, CDR2 FQGNSA. CDR3 length: 15 amino acids. CDR3: CASSPERGSSYEQYF. The CDR3 DNA reads as TGTGCCAGCAGCCCAGAGCGGGGGAGCTCCTACGAGCAGTACTTC.

This clonotype was seen once. This chain joins TRBV12-3 or TRBV12-4 and TRBJ2-3; TRBD2 matches at 10 bases. The V gene end was trimmed by 2 bases and the J gene end by 0 bases; junction bases not matched to a gene: 8. The CDR3 has 18 amino acids. CDR3 protein: CASSLSGLAGVSTDTQYF. The CDR3 nucleotides read TGTGCCAGCAGTTTATCGGGGCTAGCGGGAGTGAGCACAGATACGCAGTATTTT.

In regard to this clonotype: A much larger clone is a single base away; this may be a read error. The J gene is TRBJ2-4, the V gene TRBV12-3 or TRBV12-4; tentative D call: TRBD1 (6 bases). The CDR3 spans 16 residues. The CDR3 DNA sequence: TGTGCCGGCAGGACAAACAGGGACGGGACCAAAAACATTCAGTACTTC. Translation gives CAGRTNRDGTKNIQYF.

There are a few counts of this clonotype. The V call is TRBV20-1, the J call TRBJ1-2, with a tentative D call TRBD1 (5 bases). The CDR3 runs 12 residues. Deletions cut 5 bases from V and 2 bases from J, with 9 bases between. CDR1 and CDR2 (germline): DFQATT, SNEGSKA (reference sequence). The CDR3 is CSARDGNYGYTF. In nucleotides, the CDR3 is TGCAGTGCTCGGGACGGGAACTATGGCTACACCTTC.

There are a few counts of this clonotype. The chain joins TRBV2 to TRBJ2-1; D remains unclear. The germline V and J ends were trimmed by 2 bases and 8 bases, with 10 bases remaining between them. This CDR3 spans 13 amino acids. CDR1 is SNHLY and CDR2 is FYNNEI in the germline V gene. The CDR3 protein is CASSEWGSHEQFF. The DNA of the CDR3 is TGTGCCAGCAGTGAATGGGGTAGCCATGAGCAGTTCTTC.

The chain couples TRBV7-3 to TRBJ2-2; no definite D call. V was clipped by 4 bases and J by 6 bases, with 6 bases between them. The germline V gene has CDR1 SGHTA and CDR2 FQGTGA. The length of the CDR3 is 12 residues. This CDR3 reads CASSSKAGELFF. CDR3 in DNA: TGTGCCAGCAGCTCCAAGGCCGGGGAGCTGTTTTTT. The full variable domain, its missing parts supplied by reference TRBV7-3 and TRBJ2-2, is GAGVSQTPSNKVTEKGKYVELRCDPISGHTALYWYRQSLGQGPEFLIYFQGTGAADDSGLPNDRFFAVRPEGSVSTLKIQRTERGDSAVYLCASSSKAGELFFGEGSRLTVL.

With regard to this clonotype: Mismatch with germline at one junction end may stem from a read error. This chain connects TRBV20-1 to TRBJ2-6; TRBD1 is a possible D gene (5 bases). Germline lookup yields CDR1 DFQATT and CDR2 SNEGSKA (reference sequence). The CDR3 runs to 16 residues. The CDR3 nucleotides read TGCAGTGCCCATGGGCGGCCAAAATCTGGGGCCAACGTCCCGACTTTC. This encodes CSAHGRPKSGANVPTF.

The rearrangement uses TRBV6-5 and TRBJ2-7, with TRBD1 matching over 9 bases. The germline V gene has CDR1 MNHEY and CDR2 SVGAGI. This CDR3 has 16 amino acids. V lost 4 bases, J lost 3 bases, and 10 bases stayed unmatched. This CDR3 reads CASSSPLQGANYEQYF. The CDR3 coding sequence is TGTGCCAGCAGTTCCCCACTACAGGGGGCGAACTACGAGCAGTACTTC.

The chain is built from TRBV5-1 and TRBJ2-4, with D perhaps TRBD1 or TRBD2 (5 bases each). The V gene lost 6 bases and the J gene lost 13 bases, with 26 bases spanning the gap. Per germline, CDR1 SGHRS and CDR2 YFSETQ. The CDR3 length is 15 residues. The CDR3 DNA is TGCGCCAGCACCCCAGGCAGCCTGGGACGAGTGGAGCAGTACTTC. Translated, it gives CASTPGSLGRVEQYF.

The chain uses TRBV5-8 and TRBJ2-5; tentatively, D is TRBD2 (6 bases). This CDR3 has 14 residues. V was clipped by 5 bases and J by 4 bases, with 15 bases between them. CDR1 is SGHTS, CDR2 YDEGEE, per germline. CDR3 region: CASRSLASPETQYF. DNA for the CDR3: TGTGCCAGCAGGAGCCTAGCGTCCCCAGAGACCCAGTACTTC.

This clonotype was seen a few times. V and J are TRBV28 and TRBJ2-3; D may be TRBD2 (5 bases). The CDR3 totals 16 residues. V lost 3 bases, J lost 2 bases, and 15 bases lay in between. Germline loops: CDR1 MDHEN, CDR2 SYDVKM. CDR3 loop: CASSFKLPSPTDTQYF. In DNA, the CDR3 is TGTGCCAGCAGTTTTAAACTACCTAGCCCCACAGATACGCAGTATTTT.

This sequence joins TRBV5-6 and TRBJ2-7, with a possible D match to TRBD1 (6 bases). V lost 3 bases, J lost 5 bases, and 9 bases lay in between. Looked up from germline, CDR1 is SGHDT and CDR2 is YYEEEE. The CDR3 sequence is 12 residues long. CDR3 sequence reads: CASSSYRDEQYF. The CDR3 DNA reads as TGTGCCAGCAGCTCCTACAGGGACGAGCAGTACTTC.

In this sample, this clonotype turned up a few times. The chain combines TRBV11-2 with TRBJ2-5, with D possibly being TRBD2 (6 bases). TRBJ2-7 matches the DNA end more closely, so the J call is doubtful. CDR1 is SGHAT and CDR2 is FQNNGV in the germline V gene. This CDR3 comprises 16 residues. The CDR3 sequence: CASSLNLLALLDEQYF. CDR3 DNA sequence: TGTGCCAGCAGCTTAAATCTTCTAGCGCTTCTTGACGAGCAGTACTTC.

This clonotype was counted between two and nine times. This chain connects TRBV2 to TRBJ2-3; 7 nucleotides line up with TRBD1. The ends lost 7 bases at V and 1 base at J; junction bases unmatched: 8. Germline V gene data show CDR1 as SNHLY and CDR2 as FYNNEI. This CDR3 is built from 15 residues. DNA of the CDR3: TGTGCCAGCACTTCAGGGGGAGTCGGCACAGATACGCAGTATTTT. Its protein product is CASTSGGVGTDTQYF.

The sample holds a few counts of this clonotype. The chain's CDR3 is CASSRGEGQNTEAFF. CDR3 coding DNA: TGTGCCAGCAGTAGGGGGGAGGGTCAGAACACTGAAGCTTTCTTT. This chain connects TRBV6-5 to TRBJ1-1; D might be TRBD1 (6 bases). Trimming stripped 5 bases from V and 1 base from J, with 14 bases between. This CDR3 is 15 amino acids long. CDR1 and CDR2 (germline): MNHEY, SVGAGI.

There are a few counts of this clonotype. The J gene is TRBJ2-5, the V gene TRBV18; D might be TRBD1 (6 bases). The closer fit of TRBJ2-7 to the DNA end suggests the J call may be wrong. Germline V gives CDR1 KGHSH, CDR2 LQKENI. CDR3 size: 14 residues. The CDR3 nucleotides read TGTGCCAGCTCACTAAAGACAGGTAGCGACGAGCAGTACTTC. Translated, it gives CASSLKTGSDEQYF.

This chain links TRBV3-1 with TRBJ1-1, with D tentatively TRBD1 (5 bases). The germline V gene has CDR1 LGHDT and CDR2 YNNKEL (reference sequence). The germline V and J ends were trimmed by 0 bases and 6 bases, with 17 bases remaining between them. CDR3 length: 16 amino acids. The chain's CDR3 is CASSQDGNRLRAEAFF. The CDR3 coding sequence is TGTGCCAGCAGCCAAGATGGGAACAGGCTGAGGGCTGAAGCTTTCTTT.

In the case of this clonotype: The junction differs from germline at one of its ends, possibly a read error. The V call is TRBV4-1, the J call TRBJ2-1; weak D call: TRBD2 (5 bases). The V gene's germline CDR1 is MGHRA and CDR2 YSYEKL. The CDR3 is made up of 15 amino acids. In DNA, the CDR3 is TGCGCCAGCAGTCCGGCCGGTAGAGAGGGCGATGAGGAGTTCTTC. As protein: CASSPAGREGDEEFF.

V usage is TRBV6-5 and J usage is TRBJ1-2; 9 nucleotides align to TRBD1. V shed 5 bases, J shed 0 bases, and the junction held 7 bases outside the gene matches. The CDR3 consists of 16 residues. Germline CDR1 MNHEY, CDR2 SVGAGI. The CDR3 DNA reads TGTGCCAGCAGTCTAACAGGGGGCGCGGCTAACTATGGCTACACCTTC. Its protein is CASSLTGGAANYGYTF.

This clonotype was recorded a few times. The rearrangement joins TRBV20-1 to TRBJ2-7; 9 positions match TRBD1. The CDR3 covers 14 residues. In germline, CDR1 is DFQATT, CDR2 SNEGSKA (reference sequence). Trimming took 6 bases from V and 4 from J; bases not matched to a gene: 10. CDR3 nucleotide sequence: TGCAGTGCACCGGACAGGGGAATCGGTTACGAGCAGTACTTC. This sequence encodes CSAPDRGIGYEQYF.

This sequence joins TRBV25-1 and TRBJ1-2, with D perhaps matching TRBD1 (5 bases). Germline V gives CDR1 MGHDK, CDR2 SYGVNS. The CDR3 totals 14 residues. Trimming left V 3 bases short and J 4 bases short, with 12 bases between. CDR3 sequence: CASSDYQGPYGYTF. CDR3 in DNA: TGTGCCAGCAGTGATTATCAGGGCCCCTATGGCTACACCTTC.

The V call is TRBV6-5, the J call TRBJ1-4; TRBD1 is a possible D gene (6 bases). The CDR3 has 14 amino acids. Germline V lookup: CDR1 MNHEY, CDR2 SVGAGI. Trimming pared 5 bases from V and 6 bases from J, leaving 13 bases between. In nucleotides, the CDR3 is TGTGCCAGCAGTAAGACAGGAAAGGATGAAAAACTGTTTTTT. Translation gives CASSKTGKDEKLFF.

The gene calls are TRBV12-3 or TRBV12-4 and TRBJ1-2; no definite D call. The CDR3 totals 12 residues. Trimming took 6 bases from V and 7 from J, leaving 12 bases between them. CDR3 DNA sequence: TGTGCCAGCAGCCTCGGACTAATTGGCTACACCTTC. Amino acids: CASSLGLIGYTF.

The chain couples TRBV28 to TRBJ2-3; TRBD1 or TRBD2 may be the D gene (6 bases each). The ends were cut back, 3 bases at V and 0 bases at J, with 13 bases in the middle. The CDR3 covers 16 residues. In germline, CDR1 is MDHEN, CDR2 SYDVKM. The CDR3: CASSFRGVTSTDTQYF. The CDR3 bases are TGTGCCAGCAGTTTTAGGGGGGTGACTAGCACAGATACGCAGTATTTT.

V and J are TRBV19 and TRBJ2-7; possibly TRBD2 for D (6 bases). The germline gives CDR1 LNHDA, CDR2 SQIVND (reference sequence). V was clipped by 2 bases and J by 3 bases, with 14 bases between them. The CDR3 is 15 amino acids. The CDR3 is CASSIQFGRGYEQYF. The CDR3 nucleotides are TGTGCCAGTAGTATACAATTCGGGAGAGGCTACGAGCAGTACTTC.

The chain joins TRBV4-1 to TRBJ1-4, with TRBD1 matching 7 bases. The CDR3 totals 15 residues. CDR1 MGHRA and CDR2 YSYEKL come from the germline V gene. V gave up 4 bases and J gave up 0 bases; unmatched junction bases: 2. The CDR3 loop is CASSLGTATNEKLFF. CDR3 in DNA: TGCGCCAGCAGCCTCGGGACAGCAACTAATGAAAAACTGTTTTTT.

The chain is built from TRBV28 and TRBJ2-3; 7 nucleotides agree with TRBD2. Germline lookup yields CDR1 MDHEN and CDR2 SYDVKM. The CDR3 runs to 14 residues. Unmatched junction bases numbered 1, after V lost 2 bases and J lost 2 bases. The CDR3 nucleotides are TGTGCCAGCAGTTTAAGCGGGGTCACAGATACGCAGTATTTT. This translates into CASSLSGVTDTQYF.